Below are 23 T cell receptor beta chains sequenced from a single sample in a study of control samples from healthy donors and cancer patients (dated by TCRdb to the early 2020s). Libraries came from the immunoSEQ multiplex PCR assay. TCRdb re-hosts the immuneACCESS table, in-frame sequences only. Its copies lack some clones; in the studies checked, an unresolved V gene accounts for under half of them, and the cause for the rest is not known. In all, the sample holds 60,000 to 70,000 clones, and around 84% of those were seen once. 2.9% of the sample is in the top ten clones. The specimen sequenced was PBMCs. The source is a woman between 45 and 65 years old with lung cancer.

CDR3 region: CASSQSGTGGDTQYF. Here the CDR3 DNA reads TGCGCCAGCAGTCAATCTGGTACAGGGGGCGATACGCAGTATTTT. V and J are TRBV23-1 and TRBJ2-3, with 9 bases fitting TRBD1. TRBV23-1 has ORF status, its function being uncertain. The CDR3 is 15 residues long. With V trimmed by 0 bases and J by 6 bases, 4 bases remained unmatched.

The V and J genes are TRBV7-9 and TRBJ1-1; D may be TRBD1 (6 bases). Trimming shortened V by 6 bases and J by 4 bases, and 12 bases separated the two germline ends. The germline V gene has CDR1 SEHNR and CDR2 FQNEAQ (reference sequence). The CDR3 contains 13 residues. The DNA for the CDR3 is TGTGCCAGCAGTCCACAGGGACGCACTGAAGCTTTCTTT. Translating it yields CASSPQGRTEAFF.

The chain joins TRBV9 to TRBJ2-1, with a weak D call TRBD1 (5 bases). The germline V and J ends were trimmed by 3 bases and 3 bases, with 10 bases remaining between them. The germline V gene encodes CDR1 SGDLS and CDR2 YYNGEE. The CDR3 sequence is 14 residues long. CDR3 residues: CASSGRTNYNEQFF. Written as DNA, the CDR3 is TGTGCCAGCAGCGGCCGGACAAACTACAATGAGCAGTTCTTC.

The chain carries TRBV4-1 and TRBJ1-3; D ambiguous. Germline V lookup: CDR1 MGHRA, CDR2 YSYEKL. The V end lost 3 bases, the J end lost 0 bases, and 6 bases lay between the germline ends. This CDR3 contains 14 residues. For the CDR3, the DNA is TGCGCCAGCAGCCATATCGGCTCTGGAAACACCATATATTTT. The encoded protein is CASSHIGSGNTIYF.

This clone was detected a few times. The gene calls are TRBV27 and TRBJ1-6, with 8 bases lining up with TRBD1. The CDR3 loop spans 19 amino acids. J gave up 8 bases and V 4 bases, and 19 bases lay outside the gene matches. Germline V lookup: CDR1 MNHEY, CDR2 SMNVEV (reference sequence). The CDR3 DNA is TGTGCCAGCAGTTGGAACAAATCCTCGCCCAGGGGGCGCGATTCACCCCTCCACTTT. This encodes CASSWNKSSPRGRDSPLHF.

The V gene is TRBV3-1 (or the pseudogene TRBV3-2), the J gene TRBJ1-1, with a possible D match to TRBD1 (6 bases). The V gene's germline CDR1 is LGHDT and CDR2 YNNKEL (reference sequence). The CDR3 length is 13 residues. Between the trimmed V and J ends, which lost 4 bases and 8 bases, there was a span of 14 bases. The CDR3, as DNA: TGTGCCAGCAGCCTGCAGGGGACTGGCGAAGCTTTCTTT. Translation gives CASSLQGTGEAFF.

This chain uses TRBV27 with TRBJ1-2; 8 positions agree with TRBD1. The CDR3 has 16 amino acids. Trimming removed 2 bases from V and 4 bases from J; junction bases left unmatched: 9. Germline V gene sequence: CDR1 MNHEY, CDR2 SMNVEV (reference sequence). The CDR3: CASSLEAGGIGYGYTF. The CDR3 DNA is TGTGCCAGCAGTTTAGAGGCAGGGGGCATTGGCTATGGCTACACCTTC.

This clone rates as medium-sized. The chain recombines TRBV28 with TRBJ2-2; possibly TRBD1 for D (5 bases). V gave up 6 bases and J gave up 2 bases, with 16 bases separating them. CDR3 size: 16 residues. Germline-derived CDR1 and CDR2 are MDHEN and SYDVKM. CDR3 protein: CASSPPDSLNTGELFF. For the CDR3, the DNA is TGTGCCAGCAGCCCCCCAGACAGCCTTAACACCGGGGAGCTGTTTTTT.

The chain combines TRBV7-8 with TRBJ2-5; a weak D match, TRBD2 (5 bases). The CDR3 contains 14 residues. V was trimmed by 4 bases and J by 1 base, leaving 10 bases between them. Germline loops: CDR1 SGHVS, CDR2 FQNEAQ. The CDR3 reads CASSSWTSQETQYF. CDR3 DNA: TGTGCCAGCAGCTCGTGGACTTCCCAAGAGACCCAGTACTTC.

This clone is a singleton in its sample. The chain carries TRBV5-1 and TRBJ1-2; D unresolved. The CDR3 loop spans 14 amino acids. Between the trimmed V and J ends, which lost 0 bases and 7 bases, there was a span of 13 bases. Per the germline V gene, CDR1 is SGHRS and CDR2 is YFSETQ. The CDR3 DNA reads as TGCGCCAGCAGCTTGGCCGGCGGGTACGGTGGCTACACCTTC. Protein sequence: CASSLAGGYGGYTF. Looking up the rest from reference TRBV5-1 and TRBJ1-2 gives the full variable domain: KAGVTQTPRYLIKTRGQQVTLSCSPISGHRSVSWYQQTPGQGLQFLFEYFSETQRNKGNFPGRFSGRQFSNSRSEMNVSTLELGDSALYLCASSLAGGYGGYTFGSGTRLTVV.

This clone was detected only a few times. This chain joins TRBV29-1 and TRBJ2-2, with TRBD1 matching over 8 bases. Trimming cost V 6 bases and J 1 base; bases outside gene matches: 7. The germline CDR1 and CDR2 sequences are SQVTM and ANQGSEA. The CDR3 is made up of 15 amino acids. The chain's CDR3 is CSVSGTGWNTGELFF. The CDR3 bases are TGCAGCGTCTCCGGGACAGGCTGGAACACCGGGGAGCTGTTTTTT.

This clone was seen only once. The rearrangement uses TRBV6-2 or TRBV6-3 and TRBJ1-1; a possible D gene is TRBD1 (5 bases). CDR1 is MNHEY and CDR2 is SVGEGT in the germline V gene. V shed 6 bases and J shed 4 bases, with 15 bases lying between them. This CDR3 spans 14 amino acids. Here the CDR3 reads CASSSLNGGTEAFF. The CDR3 DNA is TGTGCCAGCAGCTCGTTGAACGGGGGCACTGAAGCTTTCTTT.

The rearrangement links TRBV7-9 to TRBJ2-3, with D unresolved. CDR3 size: 15 residues. V was shortened by 4 bases and J by 6 bases, with 17 bases between the two germline ends. The germline V gene encodes CDR1 SEHNR and CDR2 FQNEAQ (reference sequence). The CDR3 loop reads CASSYRALEYDTQYF. CDR3 in DNA: TGTGCCAGCAGCTATAGGGCCCTCGAGTATGATACGCAGTATTTT.

This clone came up once. This CDR3 reads CAISDPDRERNGYTF. The CDR3 nucleotides are TGTGCCATCAGTGACCCGGACAGGGAACGGAATGGCTACACCTTC. The chain employs TRBV10-3 and TRBJ1-2; 8 positions agree with TRBD1. The length of the CDR3 is 15 residues. V lost 3 bases, J lost 6 bases, and 9 bases stayed unmatched. Germline values: CDR1 ENHRY, CDR2 SYGVKD.

The V call is TRBV28, the J call TRBJ1-1; 8 bases line up with TRBD1. The CDR3 runs to 13 residues. V lost 6 bases and J lost 4; bases outside the gene matches: 4. Germline assignment: CDR1 MDHEN and CDR2 SYDVKM. The CDR3: CASSRTGGTEAFF. CDR3 nucleotide sequence: TGTGCCAGCAGCCGTACAGGGGGCACTGAAGCTTTCTTT.

The V call is TRBV24-1, the J call TRBJ2-7; a weak D match, TRBD1 (5 bases). Trimming cost V 3 bases and J 5 bases, with 10 bases left between them. Germline values: CDR1 KGHDR, CDR2 SFDVKD. The CDR3 extends over 13 amino acids. The CDR3 DNA reads TGTGCCACCAGTGATGCCCCGGACAACGAGCAGTACTTC. Its translation: CATSDAPDNEQYF.

The chain is built from TRBV6-5 and TRBJ2-1, with D hard to call. The CDR3 has 15 residues. V lost 0 bases and J 6 bases, leaving 12 bases between the germline ends. Germline CDR1 and CDR2: MNHEY and SVGAGI. CDR3 amino acids: CASSYSGSGRNEQFF. The CDR3 nucleotides read TGTGCCAGCAGTTACTCGGGCTCGGGCCGCAATGAGCAGTTCTTC.

The count of this clone is one. The gene calls are TRBV7-9 and TRBJ2-7; D may be TRBD2 (5 bases). CDR1 is SEHNR, CDR2 FQNEAQ, per germline (reference sequence). The CDR3 is 13 amino acids. V was cut by 0 bases and J by 6 bases, with 9 bases left in between. CDR3 in amino acids: CASSLAEAGEQYF. The CDR3 DNA is TGTGCCAGCAGCTTAGCGGAGGCGGGCGAGCAGTACTTC.

This chain uses TRBV5-4 with TRBJ2-2; either TRBD1 or TRBD2 may fit D (7 bases each). V shed 3 bases and J shed 9 bases, with 21 bases lying between them. The length of the CDR3 is 16 residues. The germline V gene encodes CDR1 SGHNT and CDR2 YYREEE (reference sequence). The DNA of the CDR3 is TGTGCCAGCAGCTCAGGGGGGGACCTTGGTACCCGGGAGCTGTTTTTT. Residues: CASSSGGDLGTRELFF.

The chain combines TRBV5-6 with TRBJ2-5; 7 bases are shared with TRBD2. Germline V lookup: CDR1 SGHDT, CDR2 YYEEEE. The CDR3 sequence is 15 residues long. V lost 0 bases to trimming and J lost 8 bases; unmatched junction nucleotides: 10. CDR3 sequence reads: CASSLGRTGGKTQYF. CDR3 in DNA: TGTGCCAGCAGCTTGGGTCGAACGGGGGGTAAAACCCAGTACTTC. Drawing the rest from reference TRBV5-6 and TRBJ2-5, the complete variable domain is DAGVTQSPTHLIKTRGQQVTLRCSPKSGHDTVSWYQQALGQGPQFIFQYYEEEERQRGNFPDRFSGHQFPNYSSELNVNALLLGDSALYLCASSLGRTGGKTQYFGPGTRLLVL.

The chain carries TRBV6-6 and TRBJ2-2; 10 nucleotides agree with TRBD2. The CDR3 is made up of 18 amino acids. Germline CDR1 and CDR2: MNHNY and SVGAGI (reference sequence). After removal of 5 bases from V and 3 bases from J, the junction contained 12 bases not matched to a gene. CDR3 DNA: TGTGCCAGCAGTCCTCGACTAGCGGGTCGCCTTTACACCGGGGAGCTGTTTTTT. Its protein product is CASSPRLAGRLYTGELFF.

The V gene is TRBV7-2, the J gene TRBJ1-4; the match to TRBD1 covers 12 bases. CDR1 is SGHTA and CDR2 is FQGNSA in the germline V gene. The length of the CDR3 is 15 residues. The V gene end was trimmed by 4 bases and the J gene end by 13 bases; junction bases not matched to a gene: 10. CDR3 bases: TGTGCCAGCAGCTACCGATCCGGGACAGGGGGCTTACTGTTTTTT. Protein: CASSYRSGTGGLLFF.

The chain has TRBV9 and TRBJ2-3; the D call may be TRBD1 or TRBD2 (5 bases each). The CDR3 sequence is 16 residues long. The V gene's germline CDR1 is SGDLS and CDR2 YYNGEE. Trimming shortened V by 3 bases and J by 4 bases, and 18 bases separated the two germline ends. The CDR3 sequence is CASSAPGRESPDTQYF. The CDR3 DNA follows: TGTGCCAGCAGCGCCCCCGGCAGGGAGTCTCCAGATACGCAGTATTTT.